Listed here are 32 T cell receptor beta chains from one sample, sequenced in a study of cytotoxic CD8 clonotypes in ibrutinib-treated CLL. Profiled with immunoSEQ multiplex PCR; TCRdb holds only in-frame clones, not every one. This table has 300,000 to 350,000 clones, around four fifths appearing once. The sample consisted of PBMCs, taken before ibrutinib treatment. These receptors came from a human donor with chronic lymphocytic leukemia.

V usage is TRBV5-1 and J usage is TRBJ2-2; D assignment may be TRBD1 or TRBD2 (5 bases each). Germline V gene data show CDR1 as SGHRS and CDR2 as YFSETQ. The length of the CDR3 is 15 residues. Trimming cost V 0 bases and J 7 bases, with 13 bases left between them. Here the CDR3 DNA reads TGCGCCAGCAGCTTGGAGTCAGGGACCGACGGGGAGCTGTTTTTT. Translated: CASSLESGTDGELFF.

The chain carries TRBV27 and TRBJ2-7, with 9 nucleotides matching TRBD1. Germline V CDR1 and CDR2: MNHEY, SMNVEV (reference sequence). V shed 5 bases and J 0 bases; nucleotides not matched to a gene: 2. The CDR3 contains 14 residues. CDR3 sequence reads: CASSGTGSSYEQYF. The CDR3, as DNA: TGTGCCAGCAGTGGGACAGGGAGCTCCTACGAGCAGTACTTC.

This clone was recorded only once. The chain recombines TRBV30 with TRBJ2-7; TRBD1 might be the D (5 bases). Germline CDR1 is GTSNPN and CDR2 is SVGIG (reference sequence). The CDR3 is made up of 12 amino acids. V lost 3 bases to trimming and J lost 3 bases, with 9 bases between them. CDR3 sequence reads: CAWRRQGYEQYF. The DNA of the CDR3 is TGTGCCTGGAGACGGCAGGGCTACGAGCAGTACTTC.

The chain carries TRBV10-3 and TRBJ2-7, with D possibly being TRBD2 (5 bases). The CDR3 has 15 residues. Per the germline V gene, CDR1 is ENHRY and CDR2 is SYGVKD. Trimming left V 3 bases short and J 5 bases short, with 17 bases between. The CDR3: CAISEGLGEWNEQYF. CDR3 sequence (DNA): TGTGCCATCAGTGAAGGACTTGGGGAATGGAACGAGCAGTACTTC.

The chain joins TRBV5-1 to TRBJ2-1; 7 bases are a match to TRBD1. Trimming removed 4 bases from V and 10 bases from J; junction bases left unmatched: 8. In germline, CDR1 is SGHRS, CDR2 YFSETQ. The CDR3 contains 13 residues. The DNA of the CDR3 is TGCGCCAGCAGCCCGACAGGGAACATAGAGCAGTTCTTC. This sequence encodes CASSPTGNIEQFF.

This sequence joins TRBV28 and TRBJ2-7; TRBD1 agrees at 7 bases. The CDR3 sequence is 14 residues long. The V segment lost 5 bases and the J segment 3 bases; nucleotides outside the gene matches: 7. CDR1 is MDHEN, CDR2 SYDVKM, per germline. The CDR3 DNA reads as TGTGCCAGCAGTCGACAGGGTAGAGGCTACGAGCAGTACTTC. Translating gives CASSRQGRGYEQYF.

This clone has only one observation. This sequence joins TRBV5-4 and TRBJ2-3; 11 bases align to TRBD1. V dropped 4 bases and J dropped 7; count of bases not matched to a gene: 11. This CDR3 has 16 amino acids. Germline values: CDR1 SGHNT, CDR2 YYREEE (reference sequence). CDR3 bases: TGTGCCAGCAGCCCCCGGGACAGGGGGGGGAGGTATACGCAGTATTTT. It is translated as CASSPRDRGGRYTQYF.

The rearrangement links TRBV4-3 to TRBJ1-1; D is undetermined. V was shortened by 0 bases and J by 2 bases, with 19 bases between the two germline ends. Germline loops: CDR1 LGHNA, CDR2 YSLEER. There are 18 residues in the CDR3. Here the CDR3 reads CASSQDIVSGLFNTEAFF. CDR3 nucleotides: TGCGCCAGCAGCCAAGATATTGTTAGTGGACTCTTTAACACTGAAGCTTTCTTT.

The chain is built from TRBV6-6 and TRBJ1-3, with D perhaps matching TRBD1 (5 bases). This CDR3 spans 15 amino acids. V lost 2 bases and J 2 bases, leaving 10 bases between the germline ends. Germline V gene data show CDR1 as MNHNY and CDR2 as SVGAGI (reference sequence). The CDR3 DNA sequence: TGTGCCAGCAGTTACGGGACCGGCCCTGGAAACACCATATATTTT. It is translated as CASSYGTGPGNTIYF.

The chain links TRBV6-6 to TRBJ2-7, with D perhaps TRBD1 (8 bases). The CDR3 consists of 14 residues. CDR1 is MNHNY and CDR2 is SVGAGI in the germline V gene (reference sequence). V was cut by 6 bases and J by 2 bases, with 14 bases left in between. The CDR3 loop reads CASRWTGRAYEQYF. The DNA for the CDR3 is TGTGCCAGCAGGTGGACAGGGAGGGCCTACGAGCAGTACTTC.

This chain links TRBV29-1 with TRBJ2-3, with D unclear. CDR1 SQVTM and CDR2 ANQGSEA come from the germline V gene. The CDR3 spans 12 residues. Trimming removed 7 bases from V and 0 bases from J, with 8 bases in between. CDR3 in amino acids: CSASYSTDTQYF. The CDR3 bases are TGCAGCGCATCTTATAGCACAGATACGCAGTATTTT.

Only a few counts were recorded for this clone. This rearrangement joins TRBV20-1 to TRBJ1-1; D gene unclear. Between the trimmed V and J ends, which lost 1 base and 11 bases, there was a span of 11 bases. In germline, CDR1 is DFQATT, CDR2 SNEGSKA (reference sequence). CDR3 length: 11 amino acids. The CDR3 region has the DNA TGCAGTGCTAGAGGTAGGATAGGTGCTTTCTTT. It specifies CSARGRIGAFF.

The gene calls are TRBV29-1 and TRBJ2-7; weak D call: TRBD1 (5 bases). The germline gives CDR1 SQVTM, CDR2 ANQGSEA. The CDR3 extends over 13 amino acids. Trimming left V 7 bases short and J 6 bases short, with 19 bases between. The CDR3 DNA reads TGCAGCGCATTTAGGCAGGGCTCGGCCGAGCAGTACTTC. This codes for CSAFRQGSAEQYF.

This chain links TRBV11-2 with TRBJ2-7; 8 bases map to TRBD2. After removal of 5 bases from V and 1 base from J, the junction contained 7 bases not matched to a gene. This CDR3 has 15 amino acids. From germline, CDR1 is SGHAT and CDR2 FQNNGV. The CDR3 nucleotides read TGTGCCAGCAGCGGAGGCGGGGGGCCATCCTACGAGCAGTACTTC. Its protein is CASSGGGGPSYEQYF.

The rearrangement links TRBV13 to TRBJ2-1; 12 positions agree with TRBD1. Losses at the gene ends were 5 bases for V and 8 bases for J; bases not matched to a gene: 7. Germline V gene data show CDR1 as PRHDT and CDR2 as FYEKMQ (reference sequence). The CDR3 contains 15 residues. CDR3 coding DNA: TGTGCCAGCAGCAACCGGGACAGGGGGCGTTATGAGCAGTTCTTC. Its translation: CASSNRDRGRYEQFF.

This clone has a single count. V gene TRBV4-2 combines with J gene TRBJ2-7; the D gene is possibly TRBD1 (6 bases). Trimming stripped 0 bases from V and 5 bases from J, with 23 bases between. Germline loops: CDR1 LGHNA, CDR2 YNFKEQ. The CDR3 has 18 amino acids. The CDR3 protein is CASSQDQGLAGRPNEQYF. The CDR3 nucleotides read TGTGCCAGCAGCCAAGATCAGGGGCTAGCAGGACGCCCTAACGAGCAGTACTTC.

The V gene is TRBV7-2, the J gene TRBJ2-1, with a possible D match to TRBD2 (6 bases). CDR1 and CDR2 (germline): SGHTA, FQGNSA. This CDR3 region has 14 residues. Trimming left V 4 bases short and J 5 bases short, with 12 bases between. Here the CDR3 reads CASSWLAIDNEQFF. The CDR3 DNA reads TGTGCCAGCAGCTGGCTAGCGATAGACAATGAGCAGTTCTTC.

This chain's CDR3 is CASSLTGTESTQHF. DNA of the CDR3: TGTGCCAGCAGTTTAACTGGGACGGAATCGACCCAGCATTTT. This sequence joins TRBV28 and TRBJ1-5, with TRBD1 as a possible D gene (5 bases). Per germline, CDR1 MDHEN and CDR2 SYDVKM. V was pared by 2 bases and J by 11 bases, with 16 bases between. The CDR3 spans 14 residues.

The J gene is TRBJ2-7, the V gene TRBV2; 11 bases align to TRBD2. The V gene's germline CDR1 is SNHLY and CDR2 FYNNEI. The CDR3 extends over 15 amino acids. J was trimmed by 2 bases and V by 6 bases; bases with no gene match: 6. The CDR3 loop is CASREGLAVTYEQYF. In DNA form, the CDR3 reads TGTGCCAGCAGGGAGGGACTAGCGGTAACCTACGAGCAGTACTTC.

This clone was seen only once. The rearrangement joins TRBV11-2 to TRBJ2-1; 7 bases line up with TRBD2. The V and J ends lost 3 bases and 1 base, in that order; junction bases with no gene match: 9. This CDR3 region has 17 residues. From germline, CDR1 is SGHAT and CDR2 FQNNGV. CDR3 sequence: CASSLGRVERSYNEQFF. CDR3 coding DNA: TGTGCCAGCAGCTTGGGGAGGGTGGAGAGGTCCTACAATGAGCAGTTCTTC.

The V gene is TRBV21-1, the J gene TRBJ2-7. TRBV21-1 is given as a pseudogene. There are 16 residues in the CDR3. CDR3 loop: CASSKEIFRESYEQYF. In nucleotides, the CDR3 is TGTGCCAGCAGCAAAGAGATCTTTAGGGAATCCTACGAGCAGTACTTC.

The genes are TRBV5-4 and TRBJ2-3; D is unresolved. The CDR3 spans 12 residues. Germline CDR1 and CDR2: SGHNT and YYREEE (reference sequence). The V end was cut by 4 bases, the J end by 2 bases, with 5 bases between. CDR3 residues: CASSPDTDTQYF. DNA of the CDR3: TGTGCCAGCAGCCCCGACACAGATACGCAGTATTTT.

This chain connects TRBV5-6 to TRBJ2-7; D is possibly TRBD1 (5 bases). V was trimmed by 0 bases and J by 2 bases, leaving 12 bases between them. Germline assignment: CDR1 SGHDT and CDR2 YYEEEE. This CDR3 is built from 15 residues. The CDR3 reads CASSLGRRTTYEQYF. Written as DNA, the CDR3 is TGTGCCAGCAGCTTGGGACGCAGGACAACCTACGAGCAGTACTTC.

The rearrangement links TRBV5-1 to TRBJ2-7, with D perhaps TRBD1 or TRBD2 (6 bases each). V lost 4 bases to trimming and J lost 5 bases, with 16 bases between them. Germline CDR1 is SGHRS and CDR2 is YFSETQ. The CDR3 contains 14 residues. CDR3: CASSQERGLHEQYF. DNA of the CDR3: TGCGCCAGCAGCCAAGAACGGGGGCTCCACGAGCAGTACTTC.

This clone was picked up a small number of times. The genes are TRBV2 and TRBJ2-5, with 8 bases fitting TRBD1. J gave up 2 bases and V 9 bases, and 5 bases lay outside the gene matches. Germline V gene lookup returns CDR1 SNHLY and CDR2 FYNNEI. CDR3 length: 13 amino acids. The CDR3 DNA follows: TGTGCCAGTCGGACAGGGATTCAAGAGACCCAGTACTTC. Protein: CASRTGIQETQYF.

This clone was seen a single time. The CDR3: CASSSNGLAGVADTQYF. Written as DNA, the CDR3 is TGTGCCAGCAGCTCAAACGGACTAGCGGGAGTCGCAGATACGCAGTATTTT. J is TRBJ2-3 and V is TRBV7-9; 13 bases agree with TRBD2. CDR1 is SEHNR and CDR2 is FQNEAQ in the germline V gene (reference sequence). CDR3 size: 17 residues. J was trimmed by 4 bases and V by 4 bases; bases with no gene match: 8.

Here the CDR3 DNA reads TGTGCCAGCAGCCCGAGGACAGGGTATGGCTACACCTTC. This gives the protein CASSPRTGYGYTF. V is TRBV4-2 and J is TRBJ1-2; 8 bases align to TRBD1. V gave up 4 bases and J gave up 5 bases; unmatched junction bases: 3. The CDR3 sequence is 13 residues long. CDR1 is LGHNA, CDR2 YNFKEQ, per germline.

This clone was seen just once. This rearrangement joins TRBV9 to TRBJ2-7; 10 positions agree with TRBD1. Losses at the gene ends were 3 bases for V and 3 bases for J; bases not matched to a gene: 6. The CDR3 length is 15 residues. The germline V gene has CDR1 SGDLS and CDR2 YYNGEE. The DNA for the CDR3 is TGTGCCAGCAGCGAGACAGGGGGCGCGTACTACGAGCAGTACTTC. It is translated as CASSETGGAYYEQYF.

The V gene is TRBV7-9, the J gene TRBJ2-7; 9 bases are a match to TRBD2. This CDR3 contains 15 residues. In germline, CDR1 is SEHNR, CDR2 FQNEAQ (reference sequence). V shed 4 bases, J shed 5 bases, and the junction held 9 bases outside the gene matches. The CDR3, as DNA: TGTGCCAGCAGCTCCACCGCGGGAGGGCCCAACGAGCAGTACTTC. It translates to CASSSTAGGPNEQYF.

This clone was seen a handful of times. The V gene is TRBV5-4, the J gene TRBJ2-2, with D possibly matching TRBD1 (5 bases). The V and J ends lost 3 bases and 1 base respectively, with 7 bases between them. CDR1 is SGHNT and CDR2 is YYREEE in the germline V gene (reference sequence). The CDR3 is 14 amino acids. This chain's CDR3 is CASSSTVNTGELFF. CDR3 DNA: TGTGCCAGCAGCTCGACAGTGAACACCGGGGAGCTGTTTTTT.

V is TRBV10-3 and J is TRBJ2-2, with D possibly TRBD2 on 6 matching bases. The ends were cut back, 4 bases at V and 3 bases at J, with 12 bases in the middle. The CDR3 is 15 residues long. Germline CDR1 ENHRY, CDR2 SYGVKD. CDR3 amino acids: CAISVGGVDTGELFF. CDR3 nucleotide sequence: TGTGCCATCAGTGTAGGAGGGGTGGACACCGGGGAGCTGTTTTTT.

J is TRBJ2-5 and V is TRBV19; unclear D gene. Trimming took 1 base from V and 2 from J, leaving 8 bases between them. Germline values: CDR1 LNHDA, CDR2 SQIVND (reference sequence). This CDR3 contains 14 residues. The chain's CDR3 is CASSIVADQETQYF. The CDR3 nucleotides are TGTGCCAGTAGTATAGTGGCGGATCAAGAGACCCAGTACTTC.